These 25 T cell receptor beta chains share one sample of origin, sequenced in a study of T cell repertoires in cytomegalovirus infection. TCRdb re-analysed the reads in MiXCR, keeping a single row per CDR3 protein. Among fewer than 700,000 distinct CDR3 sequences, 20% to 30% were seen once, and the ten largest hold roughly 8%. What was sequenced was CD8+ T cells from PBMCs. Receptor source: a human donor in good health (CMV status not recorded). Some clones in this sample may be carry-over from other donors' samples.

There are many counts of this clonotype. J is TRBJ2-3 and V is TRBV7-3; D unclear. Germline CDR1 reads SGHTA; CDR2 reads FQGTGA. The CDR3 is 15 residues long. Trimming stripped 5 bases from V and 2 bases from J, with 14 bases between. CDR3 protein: CASSHLGGSTDTQYF. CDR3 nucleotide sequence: TGTGCCAGCAGCCACCTTGGTGGCTCCACAGATACGCAGTATTTT.

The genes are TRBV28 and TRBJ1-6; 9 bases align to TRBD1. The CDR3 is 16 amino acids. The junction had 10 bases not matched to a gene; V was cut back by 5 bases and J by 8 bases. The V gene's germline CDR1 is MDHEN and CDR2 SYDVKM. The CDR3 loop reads CASSPLTGGLYSPLHF. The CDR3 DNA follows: TGTGCCAGCAGTCCGCTGACAGGGGGATTGTATTCACCCCTCCACTTT. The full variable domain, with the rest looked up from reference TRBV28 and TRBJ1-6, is DVKVTQSSRYLVKRTGEKVFLECVQDMDHENMFWYRQDPGLGLRLIYFSYDVKMKEKGDIPEGYSVSREKKERFSLILESASTNQTSMYLCASSPLTGGLYSPLHFGNGTRLTVT.

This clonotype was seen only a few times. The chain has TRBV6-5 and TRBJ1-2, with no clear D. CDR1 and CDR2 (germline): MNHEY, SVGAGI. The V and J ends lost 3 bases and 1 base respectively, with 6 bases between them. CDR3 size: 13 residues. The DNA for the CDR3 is TGTGCCAGCAGTTATGGTCTTAACTATGGCTACACCTTC. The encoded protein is CASSYGLNYGYTF.

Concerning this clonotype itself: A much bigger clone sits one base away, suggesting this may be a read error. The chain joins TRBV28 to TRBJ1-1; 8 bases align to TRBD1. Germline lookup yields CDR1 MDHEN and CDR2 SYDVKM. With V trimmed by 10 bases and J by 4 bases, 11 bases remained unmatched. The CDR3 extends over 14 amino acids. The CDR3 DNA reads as TGTGCCAACAGGCCCAGGGGGCTCAGCACTGAAGCTTTCTTT. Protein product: CANRPRGLSTEAFF.

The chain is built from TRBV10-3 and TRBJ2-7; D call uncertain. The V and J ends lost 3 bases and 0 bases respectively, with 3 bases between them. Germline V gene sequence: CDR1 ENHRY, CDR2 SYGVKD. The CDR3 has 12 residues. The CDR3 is CAISDSSYEQYF. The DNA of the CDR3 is TGTGCCATCAGTGACAGCTCCTACGAGCAGTACTTC.

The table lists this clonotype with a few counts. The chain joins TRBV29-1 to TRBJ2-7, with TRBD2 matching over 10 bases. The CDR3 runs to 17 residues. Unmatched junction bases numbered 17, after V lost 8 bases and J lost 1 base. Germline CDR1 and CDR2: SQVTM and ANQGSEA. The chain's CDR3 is CSISGSSGGYRSYEQYF. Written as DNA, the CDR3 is TGCAGCATCAGCGGTAGTAGCGGGGGGTATCGATCCTACGAGCAGTACTTC.

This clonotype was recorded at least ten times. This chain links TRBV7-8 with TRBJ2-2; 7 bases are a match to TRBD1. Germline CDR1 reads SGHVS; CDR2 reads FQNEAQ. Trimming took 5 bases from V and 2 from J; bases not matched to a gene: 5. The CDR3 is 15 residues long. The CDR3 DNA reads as TGTGCCAGCAGCATTTGGACAGGAAACACCGGGGAGCTGTTTTTT. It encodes CASSIWTGNTGELFF.

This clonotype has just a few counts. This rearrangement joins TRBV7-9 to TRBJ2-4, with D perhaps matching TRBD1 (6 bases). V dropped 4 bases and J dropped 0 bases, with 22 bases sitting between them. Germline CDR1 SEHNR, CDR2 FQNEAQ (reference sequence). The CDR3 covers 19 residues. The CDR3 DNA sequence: TGTGCCAGCAGCTCTAGGACAGCTAACGGGGCGTTAGCCAAAAACATTCAGTACTTC. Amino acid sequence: CASSSRTANGALAKNIQYF.

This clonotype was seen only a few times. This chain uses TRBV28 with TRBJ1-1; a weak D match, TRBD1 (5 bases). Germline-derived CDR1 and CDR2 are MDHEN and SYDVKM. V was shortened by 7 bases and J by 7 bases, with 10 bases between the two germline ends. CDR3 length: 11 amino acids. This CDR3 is CASTWGFEAFF. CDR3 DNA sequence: TGTGCCAGCACCTGGGGGTTTGAAGCTTTCTTT.

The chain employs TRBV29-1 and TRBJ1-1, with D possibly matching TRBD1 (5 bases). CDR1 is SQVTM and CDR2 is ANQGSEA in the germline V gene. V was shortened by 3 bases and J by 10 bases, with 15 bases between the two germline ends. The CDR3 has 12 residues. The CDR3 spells CSVEGPGVGAFF. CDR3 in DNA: TGCAGCGTTGAGGGACCCGGGGTTGGAGCTTTCTTT. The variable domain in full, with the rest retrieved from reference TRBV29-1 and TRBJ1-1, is SAVISQKPSRDICQRGTSLTIQCQVDSQVTMMFWYRQQPGQSLTLIATANQGSEATYESGFVIDKFPISRPNLTFSTLTVSNMSPEDSSIYLCSVEGPGVGAFFGQGTRLTVV.

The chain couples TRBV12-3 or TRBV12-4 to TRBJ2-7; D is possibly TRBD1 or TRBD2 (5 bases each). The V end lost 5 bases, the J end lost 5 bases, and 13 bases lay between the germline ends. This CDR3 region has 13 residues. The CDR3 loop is CASSQPGSDEQYV. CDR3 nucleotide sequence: TGTGCCAGCAGTCAACCAGGGAGCGACGAGCAGTACGTC.

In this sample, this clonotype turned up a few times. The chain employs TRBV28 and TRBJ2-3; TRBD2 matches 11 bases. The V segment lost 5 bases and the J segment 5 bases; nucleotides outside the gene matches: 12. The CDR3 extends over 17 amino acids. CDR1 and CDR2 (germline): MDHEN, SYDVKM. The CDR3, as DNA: TGTGCCAGCAGTACTAAAAAGACTAGCGGGGAAGTAGATACGCAGTATTTT. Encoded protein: CASSTKKTSGEVDTQYF.

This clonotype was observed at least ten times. Written as DNA, the CDR3 is TGTGCCAGCAGCTTAGGCGGGCAGGGGTGGTCCTACAATGAGCAGTTCTTC. Translation: CASSLGGQGWSYNEQFF. The V gene is TRBV11-3, the J gene TRBJ2-1, with D possibly matching TRBD1 (6 bases). Trimming removed 1 base at V and 1 base at J, with 14 bases between. CDR1 is SGHNT, CDR2 YENEEA, per germline. This CDR3 has 17 residues. Together with reference TRBV11-3 and TRBJ2-1, the CDR3 gives the full variable domain: EAGVVQSPRYKIIEKKQPVAFWCNPISGHNTLYWYLQNLGQGPELLIRYENEEAVDDSQLPKDRFSAERLKGVDSTLKIQPAELGDSAVYLCASSLGGQGWSYNEQFFGPGTRLTVL.

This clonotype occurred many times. For the CDR3, the DNA is TGTGCCAGCAGCTTAGAAAGTTGGACAGGCAATGGCTACACCTTC. The encoded protein is CASSLESWTGNGYTF. The chain carries TRBV7-2 and TRBJ1-2; 7 nucleotides line up with TRBD1. Germline CDR1 and CDR2: SGHTA and FQGNSA. J was trimmed by 6 bases and V by 1 base; bases with no gene match: 8. The CDR3 length is 15 residues.

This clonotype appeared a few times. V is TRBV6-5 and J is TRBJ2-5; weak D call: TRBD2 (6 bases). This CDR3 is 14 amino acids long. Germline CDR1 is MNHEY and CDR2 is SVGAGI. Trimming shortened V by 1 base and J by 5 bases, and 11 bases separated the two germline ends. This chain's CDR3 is CASSYFRGTETQYF. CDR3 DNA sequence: TGTGCCAGCAGTTACTTTCGGGGGACGGAGACCCAGTACTTC.

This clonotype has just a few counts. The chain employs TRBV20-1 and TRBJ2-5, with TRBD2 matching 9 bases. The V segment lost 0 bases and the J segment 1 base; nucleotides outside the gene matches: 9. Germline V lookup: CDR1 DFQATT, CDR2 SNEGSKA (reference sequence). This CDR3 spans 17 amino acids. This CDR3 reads CSARDLKAGGPQETQYF. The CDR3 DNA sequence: TGCAGTGCTAGAGACCTGAAAGCGGGGGGCCCCCAAGAGACCCAGTACTTC.

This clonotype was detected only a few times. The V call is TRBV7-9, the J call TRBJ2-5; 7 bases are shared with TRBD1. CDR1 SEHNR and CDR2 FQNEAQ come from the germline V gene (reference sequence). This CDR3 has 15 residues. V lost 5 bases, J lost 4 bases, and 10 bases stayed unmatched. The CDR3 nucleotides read TGTGCCAGCAGCAACCTCCGGGACAGTTCAGAGACCCAGTACTTC. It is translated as CASSNLRDSSETQYF.

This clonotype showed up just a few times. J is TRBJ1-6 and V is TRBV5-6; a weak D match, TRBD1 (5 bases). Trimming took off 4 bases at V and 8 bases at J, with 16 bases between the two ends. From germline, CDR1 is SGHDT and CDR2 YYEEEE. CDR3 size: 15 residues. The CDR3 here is CASSASTVVYSPLHF. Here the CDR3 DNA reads TGTGCCAGCAGCGCCTCGACAGTCGTCTATTCACCCCTCCACTTT.

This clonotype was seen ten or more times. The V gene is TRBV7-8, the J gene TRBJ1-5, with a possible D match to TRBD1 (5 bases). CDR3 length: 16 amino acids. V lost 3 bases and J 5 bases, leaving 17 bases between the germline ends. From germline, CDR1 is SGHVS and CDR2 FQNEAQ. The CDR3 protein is CASSFHGPRVYQPQHF. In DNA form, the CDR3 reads TGTGCCAGCAGCTTTCACGGGCCCAGGGTGTATCAGCCCCAGCATTTT.

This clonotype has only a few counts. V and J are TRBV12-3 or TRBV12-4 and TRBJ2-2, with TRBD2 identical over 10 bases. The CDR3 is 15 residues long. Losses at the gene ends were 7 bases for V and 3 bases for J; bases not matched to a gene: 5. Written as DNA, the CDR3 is TGTGCCAGCACCATAGCGGGGGGTTACACCGGGGAGCTGTTTTTT. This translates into CASTIAGGYTGELFF.

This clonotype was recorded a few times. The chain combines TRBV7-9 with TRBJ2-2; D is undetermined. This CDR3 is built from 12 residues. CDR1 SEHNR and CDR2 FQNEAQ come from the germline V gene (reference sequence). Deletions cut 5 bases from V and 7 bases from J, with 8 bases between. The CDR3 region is CASSPALGELFF. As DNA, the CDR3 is TGTGCCAGCAGCCCCGCCCTCGGGGAGCTGTTTTTT.

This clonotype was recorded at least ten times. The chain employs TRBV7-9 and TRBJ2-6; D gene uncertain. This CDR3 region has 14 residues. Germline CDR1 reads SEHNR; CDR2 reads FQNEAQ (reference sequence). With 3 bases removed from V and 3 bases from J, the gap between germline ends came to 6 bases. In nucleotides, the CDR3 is TGTGCCAGCAGCTTCACCGATGGGGCCAACGTCCTGACTTTC. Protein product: CASSFTDGANVLTF.

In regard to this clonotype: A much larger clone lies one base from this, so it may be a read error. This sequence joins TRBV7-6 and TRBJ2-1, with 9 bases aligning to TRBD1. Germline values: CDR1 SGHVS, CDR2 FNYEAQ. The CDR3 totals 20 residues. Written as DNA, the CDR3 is TGTGCCAACAGCCGCGCTCTACAGGGGGCCTACAAAAATTCCTACAATGAGCAGTTCTTC. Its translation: CANSRALQGAYKNSYNEQFF. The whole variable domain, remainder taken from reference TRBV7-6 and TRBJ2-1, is GAGVSQSPRYKVTKRGQDVALRCDPISGHVSLYWYRQALGQGPEFLTYFNYEAQQDKSGLPNDRFSAERPEGSISTLTIQRTEQRDSAMYRCANSRALQGAYKNSYNEQFFGPGTRLTVL.

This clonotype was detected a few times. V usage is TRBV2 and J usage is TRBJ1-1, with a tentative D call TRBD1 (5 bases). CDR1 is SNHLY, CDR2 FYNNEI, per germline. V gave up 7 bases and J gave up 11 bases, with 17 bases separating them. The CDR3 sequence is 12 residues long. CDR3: CASIGTEIGAFF. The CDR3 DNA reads TGTGCCAGCATCGGGACGGAGATTGGGGCTTTCTTT.

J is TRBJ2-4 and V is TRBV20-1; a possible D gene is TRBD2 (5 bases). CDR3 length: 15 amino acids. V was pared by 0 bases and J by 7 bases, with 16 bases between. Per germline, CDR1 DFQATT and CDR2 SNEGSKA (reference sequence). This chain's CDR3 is CSARDQEAPGNIQYF. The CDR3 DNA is TGCAGTGCTAGAGATCAGGAAGCGCCGGGGAACATTCAGTACTTC.